The clone carrying this T cell receptor (beta chain) has just a few counts. Template-switch 5'RACE cDNA synthesis added a 10-nucleotide unique molecular identifier. One entry per CDR3 protein, called by TCRdb with MiXCR from the 5' RACE reads. The table shows under 20,000 distinct CDR3 sequences, with 2.6% occurring only once. These data are taken from a study of neurological immune-mediated disorders. Study background: Among the roughly 35 patients with multiple sclerosis, about 31 were relapsing-remitting, while 3 were secondary progressive.

This CDR3 spans 16 amino acids. V was trimmed by 7 bases and J by 7 bases, leaving 22 bases between them. Germline V gives CDR1 MNHEY, CDR2 SMNVEV (reference sequence). The sequenced material came from PBMCs. The chain is built from TRBV27 and TRBJ2-2; TRBD1 is a possible D gene (6 bases). The TCR sequence derives from a woman younger than 30 with multiple sclerosis. CDR3 loop: CASNRDLPNRGGELFF. The CDR3 nucleotides are TGTGCCAGCAACAGGGACCTCCCAAATCGCGGCGGGGAGCTGTTTTTT.